The clone carrying this T cell receptor (beta chain) showed up many times. This record comes from a study of early T cells in non-severe SARS-CoV-2 infection. V was trimmed by 4 bases and J by 10 bases, leaving 10 bases between them. The germline V gene encodes CDR1 SGHAT and CDR2 FQNNGV. The CDR3 runs 12 residues. Molecules of cDNA were individually given unique molecular identifiers that were attached to them. TCRdb re-called the 5' RACE reads through MiXCR, storing one row per CDR3 protein. This table holds more than 55,000 distinct CDR3 sequences, roughly an eighth found once. This clonotype was obtained from an adult who was a healthcare worker with PCR-confirmed SARS-CoV-2 infection or an uninfected control (not recorded which). The chain couples TRBV11-2 to TRBJ1-4; D remains unclear. Sequenced material: whole blood, taken at baseline. The CDR3 nucleotides are TGTGCCAGCAGCTCAATCGGCCGAAAACTGTTTTTT. Protein: CASSSIGRKLFF. The full variable domain, rest sourced from reference TRBV11-2 and TRBJ1-4, is EAGVAQSPRYKIIEKRQSVAFWCNPISGHATLYWYQQILGQGPKLLIQFQNNGVVDDSQLPKDRFSAERLKGVDSTLKIQPAKLEDSAVYLCASSSIGRKLFFGSGTQLSVL.